A selection of T cell receptor beta chains follows, all from one sample in a study of blood T cells in healthy people across ages. Using its own MiXCR run on the 5' RACE reads, TCRdb lists one record per CDR3 protein. Among hundreds of thousands of distinct CDR3 sequences listed, about 27% were seen once. These data also featured in a second study, about T cells of mothers and their children.

The sequencing input was blood. The source is a boy younger than 10 in good health. Each CDR3 is given with its conserved first and last residue. Fields, in order: V gene, J gene, clone size, D gene, CDR3 DNA, CDR3 protein. D genes are given only for firm matches. Expanded clones are given a class, and other clones once, few, many or no size at all.

TRBV29-1	TRBJ2-2	.	.	TGCAGCGTTCGGTTGGGGGGCACCGGGGAGCTGTTTTTT	CSVRLGGTGELFF
TRBV10-3	TRBJ2-2	.	.	TGTGCCATCAGTGTCCAGGGAACGGCCGGGGAGCTGTTTTTT	CAISVQGTAGELFF
TRBV9	TRBJ2-5	few	.	TGTGCCAGCAGCGTAGAGGGTGGGGTTCATCAGTACTTC	CASSVEGGVHQYF
TRBV6-2/TRBV6-3	TRBJ2-3	.	TRBD2	TGTGCCAGCAGTTACTCAAGCGGGAGCGGCGAAGATACGCAGTATTTT	CASSYSSGSGEDTQYF
TRBV29-1	TRBJ2-5	.	.	TGCAGCGCCGAACGGGGCTCAGAGACCCAGTACTTC	CSAERGSETQYF
TRBV6-5	TRBJ2-2	few	TRBD2	TGTGCCAGCAGGCGGAGCGGGAGGGCGAACACCGGGGAGCTGTTTTTT	CASRRSGRANTGELFF
TRBV3-1	TRBJ2-5	.	.	TGTGCCAGCAGCCCCGGTGGGCGGAGGGATGTGGAGACCCAGTACTTC	CASSPGGRRDVETQYF
TRBV3-1	TRBJ1-1	few	.	TGTGCCAGCAGCCAGGGAGAAATGAACACTGAAGCTTTCTTT	CASSQGEMNTEAFF
TRBV3-1	TRBJ2-3	few	TRBD2	TGTGCCAGCAGCCAAGATCCGGGACTAGCTTTGGATACGCAGTATTTT	CASSQDPGLALDTQYF
TRBV12-2	TRBJ2-1	.	.	TGTGCAAGTCGCCTAACCCCGGGACCAACTAGGGGGGGCCAATACAATGAGCAGTTCTTC	CASRLTPGPTRGGQYNEQFF
TRBV27	TRBJ2-5	.	TRBD2	TGTGCCAGCAGCGGGACTATTCGTTTAGAGACCCAGTACTTC	CASSGTIRLETQYF